This T cell receptor beta chain was identified in a study of human T cells and chemical hapten exposure. The V segment lost 3 bases and the J segment 6 bases; nucleotides outside the gene matches: 3. The CDR3 sequence is 13 residues long. Germline V CDR1 and CDR2: SQVTM, ANQGSEA. MiXCR, applied by TCRdb to the RACE reads, yields one record per CDR3 protein. The sample records fewer than 100,000 distinct CDR3 sequences, roughly a tenth being singletons. Documented time point: patch test 3, about 24 weeks after DPC sensitization. The treatment was: therapeutic diphenylcyclopropenone sensitization with weekly scalp DPC.

The sample in question was whole blood, obtained in connection with sensitization to the hapten diphenylcyclopropenone (DPC). The rearrangement uses TRBV29-1 and TRBJ2-7; 12 bases are shared with TRBD2. The TCR comes from a woman aged 30 to 39 with alopecia areata. Some clones in this sample may be carry-over from other donors' samples. The CDR3 DNA is TGCAGCGTTGAGACTAGCGGGAGATCCGAGCAGTACTTC. It codes for CSVETSGRSEQYF.